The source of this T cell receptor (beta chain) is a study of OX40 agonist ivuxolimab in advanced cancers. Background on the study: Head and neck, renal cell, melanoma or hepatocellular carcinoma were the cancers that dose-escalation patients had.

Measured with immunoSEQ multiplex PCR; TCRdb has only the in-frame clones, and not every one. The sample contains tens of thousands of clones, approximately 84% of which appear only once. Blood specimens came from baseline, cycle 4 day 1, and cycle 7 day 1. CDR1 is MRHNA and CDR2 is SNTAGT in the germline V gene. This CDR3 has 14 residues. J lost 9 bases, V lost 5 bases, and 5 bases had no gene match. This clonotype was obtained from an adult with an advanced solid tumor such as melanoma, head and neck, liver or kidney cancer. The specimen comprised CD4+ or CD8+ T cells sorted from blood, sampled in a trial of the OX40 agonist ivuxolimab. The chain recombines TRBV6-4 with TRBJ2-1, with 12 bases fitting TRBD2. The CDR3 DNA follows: TGTGCCAGCAGTCGACTAGCGGGAGAAGGTGAGCAGTTCTTC. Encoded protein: CASSRLAGEGEQFF.